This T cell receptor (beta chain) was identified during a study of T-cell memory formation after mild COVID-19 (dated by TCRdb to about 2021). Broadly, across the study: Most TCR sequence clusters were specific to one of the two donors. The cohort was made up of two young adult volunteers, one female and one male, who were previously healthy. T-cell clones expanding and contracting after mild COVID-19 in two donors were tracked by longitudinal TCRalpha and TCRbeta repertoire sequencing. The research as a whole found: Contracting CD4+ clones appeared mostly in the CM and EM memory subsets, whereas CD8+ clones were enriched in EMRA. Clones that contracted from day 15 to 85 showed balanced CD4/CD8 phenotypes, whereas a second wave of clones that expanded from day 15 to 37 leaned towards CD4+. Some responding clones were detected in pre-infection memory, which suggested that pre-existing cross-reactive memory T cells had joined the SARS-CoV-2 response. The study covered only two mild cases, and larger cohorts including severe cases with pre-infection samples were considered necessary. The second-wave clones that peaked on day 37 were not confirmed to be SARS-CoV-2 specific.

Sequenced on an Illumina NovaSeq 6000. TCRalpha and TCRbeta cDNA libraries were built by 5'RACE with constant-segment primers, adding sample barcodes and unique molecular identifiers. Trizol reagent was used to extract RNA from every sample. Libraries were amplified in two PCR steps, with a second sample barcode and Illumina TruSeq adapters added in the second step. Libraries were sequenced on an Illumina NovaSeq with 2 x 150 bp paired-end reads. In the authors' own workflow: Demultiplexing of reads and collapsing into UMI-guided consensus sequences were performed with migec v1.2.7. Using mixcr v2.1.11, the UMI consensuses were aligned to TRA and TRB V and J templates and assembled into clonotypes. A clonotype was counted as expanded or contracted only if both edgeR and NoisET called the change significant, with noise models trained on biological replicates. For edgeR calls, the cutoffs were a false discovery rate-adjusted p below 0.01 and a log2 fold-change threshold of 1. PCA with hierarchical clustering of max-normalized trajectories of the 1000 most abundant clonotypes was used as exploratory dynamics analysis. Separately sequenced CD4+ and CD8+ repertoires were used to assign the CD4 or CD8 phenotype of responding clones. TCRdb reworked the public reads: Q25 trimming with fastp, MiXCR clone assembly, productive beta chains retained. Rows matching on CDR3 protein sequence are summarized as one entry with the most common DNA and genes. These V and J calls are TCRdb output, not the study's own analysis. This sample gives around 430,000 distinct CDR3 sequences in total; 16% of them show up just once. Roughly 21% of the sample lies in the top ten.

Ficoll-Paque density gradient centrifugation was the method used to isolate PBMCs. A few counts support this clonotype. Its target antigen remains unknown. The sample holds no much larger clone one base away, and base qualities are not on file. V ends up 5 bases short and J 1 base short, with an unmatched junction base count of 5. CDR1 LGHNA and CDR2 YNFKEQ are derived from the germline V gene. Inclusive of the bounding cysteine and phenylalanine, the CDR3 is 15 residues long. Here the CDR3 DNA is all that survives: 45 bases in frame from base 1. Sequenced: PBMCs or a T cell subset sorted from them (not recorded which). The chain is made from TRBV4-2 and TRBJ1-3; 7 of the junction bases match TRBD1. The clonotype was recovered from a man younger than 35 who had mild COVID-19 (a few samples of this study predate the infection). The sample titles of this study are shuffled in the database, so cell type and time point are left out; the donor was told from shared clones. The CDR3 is CASSGRQGSGNTIYF. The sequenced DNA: TGTGCCAGCAGCGGTAGACAGGGTTCTGGAAACACCATATATTTT.